This T cell receptor (beta chain) was documented in a study of blood T cell repertoires in COVID-19. Sequencing was performed with immunoSEQ multiplex PCR; in TCRdb, only in-frame clones are kept and a portion is missing. The top ten hold under 0.3% of the sample, which has approximately 670,000 clones, over 80% seen once. This CDR3 is 14 amino acids long. CDR1 is LNHDA and CDR2 is SQIVND in the germline V gene (reference sequence). V shed 5 bases and J 2 bases; nucleotides not matched to a gene: 6. The V gene is TRBV19, the J gene TRBJ2-7; 7 bases line up with TRBD1. This clonotype was obtained from a woman aged 18-30 years with acute or convalescent COVID-19. The sequencing input was peripheral blood. The CDR3 nucleotides are TGTGCCAGTAGTGAACAGGGACAGACCTACGAGCAGTACTTC. It codes for CASSEQGQTYEQYF.